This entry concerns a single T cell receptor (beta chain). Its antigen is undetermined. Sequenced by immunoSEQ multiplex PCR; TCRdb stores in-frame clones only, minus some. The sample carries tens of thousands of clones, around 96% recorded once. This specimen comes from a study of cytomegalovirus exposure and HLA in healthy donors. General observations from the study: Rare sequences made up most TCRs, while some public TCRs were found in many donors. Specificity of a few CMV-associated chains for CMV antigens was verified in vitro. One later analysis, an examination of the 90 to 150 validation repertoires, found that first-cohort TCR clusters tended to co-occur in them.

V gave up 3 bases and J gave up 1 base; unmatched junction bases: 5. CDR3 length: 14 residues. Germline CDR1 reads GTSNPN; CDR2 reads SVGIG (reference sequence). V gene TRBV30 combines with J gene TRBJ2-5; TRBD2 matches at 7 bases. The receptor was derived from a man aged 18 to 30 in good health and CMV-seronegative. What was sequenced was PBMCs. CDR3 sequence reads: CAWSPAGVQETQYF. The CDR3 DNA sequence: TGTGCCTGGAGCCCCGCGGGGGTCCAAGAGACCCAGTACTTC. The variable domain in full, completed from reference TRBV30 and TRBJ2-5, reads SQTIHQWPATLVQPVGSPLSLECTVEGTSNPNLYWYRQAAGRGLQLLFYSVGIGQISSEVPQNLSASRPQDRQFILSSKKLLLSDSGFYLCAWSPAGVQETQYFGPGTRLLVL.